This passage covers 27 T cell receptor beta chains from one sample sequenced in a study of shared T cell receptors in the human thymus. Repertoires were generated with immunoSEQ multiplex PCR, while TCRdb's copy carries only in-frame clones and drops some. The sample shows roughly 560,000 clones, around 82% of them seen only once. The same data also contributed to another study, on human thymus T cells.

The material sequenced was thymocytes. Receptor source: a boy younger than two with a congenital heart defect.

This rearrangement joins TRBV5-3 to TRBJ1-2, with D possibly TRBD1 on 5 matching bases. TRBV5-3 falls under the ORF class, with uncertain function. This CDR3 spans 12 amino acids. Trimming shortened V by 4 bases and J by 8 bases, and 12 bases separated the two germline ends. The CDR3 coding sequence is TGTGCCAGAAGCCGAAGGGGAGGGGGCTACACCTTC. Its protein is CARSRRGGGYTF.

In its sample, this clone was seen a few times. The V and J genes are TRBV4-1 and TRBJ2-2; 9 bases agree with TRBD2. The length of the CDR3 is 17 residues. After removal of 4 bases from V and 3 bases from J, the junction contained 9 bases not matched to a gene. Per the germline V gene, CDR1 is MGHRA and CDR2 is YSYEKL. The CDR3 nucleotides are TGCGCCAGCAGCCCTGCTGAAGTAGCGGGAGACACCGGGGAGCTGTTTTTT. This codes for CASSPAEVAGDTGELFF.

This clone was observed a single time. J is TRBJ2-1 and V is TRBV7-8, with 8 positions matching TRBD1. This CDR3 spans 14 amino acids. Unmatched junction bases numbered 7, after V lost 4 bases and J lost 8 bases. The V gene's germline CDR1 is SGHVS and CDR2 FQNEAQ. The chain's CDR3 is CASSWRTGRHEQFF. The CDR3 DNA reads as TGTGCCAGCAGCTGGCGGACAGGGCGACATGAGCAGTTCTTC. The whole variable domain, remainder taken from reference TRBV7-8 and TRBJ2-1, is GAGVSQSPRYKVAKRGQDVALRCDPISGHVSLFWYQQALGQGPEFLTYFQNEAQLDKSGLPSDRFFAERPEGSVSTLKIQRTQQEDSAVYLCASSWRTGRHEQFFGPGTRLTVL.

The chain recombines TRBV18 with TRBJ1-4, with TRBD1 matching 7 bases. Germline CDR1 KGHSH, CDR2 LQKENI. V trimming: 0 bases; J trimming: 7 bases; junction bases outside the gene matches: 5. The CDR3 has 15 amino acids. Here the CDR3 DNA reads TGTGCCAGCTCACCACCGCTGGCAGGGGGTGAAAAACTGTTTTTT. Its translation is CASSPPLAGGEKLFF.

The CDR3 spells CASSLNSSGNTIYF. DNA of the CDR3: TGCGCCAGCAGCTTGAACAGCTCTGGAAACACCATATATTTT. This chain uses TRBV5-1 with TRBJ1-3; no clear D gene. Germline V gene lookup returns CDR1 SGHRS and CDR2 YFSETQ. CDR3 length equals 14 residues. V was shortened by 1 base and J by 0 bases, with 5 bases between the two germline ends.

This sequence joins TRBV4-2 and TRBJ2-1, with 11 bases fitting TRBD2. Germline V gene data show CDR1 as LGHNA and CDR2 as YNFKEQ. With 5 bases clipped from V and 2 bases from J, the junction kept 11 bases outside the gene matches. This CDR3 is 18 amino acids long. The CDR3 is CASSGGGSGRAAYNEQFF. DNA for the CDR3: TGTGCCAGCAGCGGCGGGGGTAGCGGGAGGGCCGCCTACAATGAGCAGTTCTTC.

Here the CDR3 reads CAWSPQNPEGTGELFF. In DNA form, the CDR3 reads TGTGCCTGGAGTCCACAAAACCCCGAGGGCACCGGGGAGCTGTTTTTT. This chain links TRBV30 with TRBJ2-2, with TRBD2 as a possible D gene (5 bases). The CDR3 totals 16 residues. V lost 2 bases to trimming and J lost 4 bases, with 17 bases between them. CDR1 is GTSNPN, CDR2 SVGIG, per germline (reference sequence).

This clone was recorded a few times. The CDR3 protein is CAWRGTFSYNEQFF. The CDR3 DNA sequence: TGTGCCTGGCGTGGGACTTTTTCCTACAATGAGCAGTTCTTC. The chain links TRBV30 to TRBJ2-1, with D perhaps matching TRBD2 (6 bases). Looked up from germline, CDR1 is GTSNPN and CDR2 is SVGIG (reference sequence). The CDR3 is made up of 14 amino acids. The V end lost 5 bases, the J end lost 1 base, and 12 bases lay between the germline ends.

The V gene is TRBV4-2, the J gene TRBJ2-3; D may be TRBD2 (5 bases). CDR1 is LGHNA and CDR2 is YNFKEQ in the germline V gene. This CDR3 region has 17 residues. Trimming removed 0 bases at V and 2 bases at J, with 15 bases between. The DNA of the CDR3 is TGTGCCAGCAGCCAAGATCGGACTCGGATGCACACAGATACGCAGTATTTT. It specifies CASSQDRTRMHTDTQYF.

This clone was seen more than once but under ten times. The chain employs TRBV29-1 and TRBJ1-1; D might be TRBD1 (5 bases). The CDR3 sequence is 11 residues long. Germline V CDR1 and CDR2: SQVTM, ANQGSEA. V lost 1 base to trimming and J lost 13 bases, with 13 bases between them. CDR3 sequence (DNA): TGCAGCGTTGAAGCAGGGAGCGGGGGTTTCTTT. This encodes CSVEAGSGGFF.

This clone was observed once. V usage is TRBV4-3 and J usage is TRBJ2-1, with 9 positions matching TRBD1. The CDR3 consists of 15 residues. J was trimmed by 8 bases and V by 3 bases; bases with no gene match: 8. Looked up from germline, CDR1 is LGHNA and CDR2 is YSLEER. The CDR3 DNA reads TGCGCCAGCAGCCACGGATCCGGGACAGGGTATGAGCAGTTCTTC. It is translated as CASSHGSGTGYEQFF.

The chain carries TRBV12-5 and TRBJ1-5, with 8 bases aligning to TRBD1. After removal of 1 base from V and 7 bases from J, the junction contained 6 bases not matched to a gene. Germline lookup yields CDR1 LGHNT and CDR2 FRNRAP. The CDR3 length is 15 residues. CDR3 sequence (DNA): TGTGCTAGTGGTTTGGGACAGGGGATGACCCAGCCCCAGCATTTT. This sequence encodes CASGLGQGMTQPQHF.

The rearrangement joins TRBV21-1 to TRBJ2-7; whether TRBD2, the table's D call, matches the DNA was not checked. TRBV21-1 has pseudogene status. This CDR3 is built from 15 residues. CDR3 loop: CASSLLLGIAYEQYF. Here the CDR3 DNA reads TGTGCCAGCAGCCTTTTACTAGGGATTGCTTACGAGCAGTACTTC.

The V gene is TRBV6-4, the J gene TRBJ1-1; D remains ambiguous. The CDR3 runs to 15 residues. V was trimmed by 5 bases and J by 0 bases, leaving 13 bases between them. The V gene's germline CDR1 is MRHNA and CDR2 SNTAGT. CDR3 nucleotides: TGTGCCAGCAGTCTCCTGGCAGGCGTGAACACTGAAGCTTTCTTT. Encoded protein: CASSLLAGVNTEAFF.

This sequence joins TRBV6-5 and TRBJ2-7, with 12 bases fitting TRBD2. There are 15 residues in the CDR3. CDR1 and CDR2 from the germline V gene are MNHEY and SVGAGI. V shed 7 bases, J shed 2 bases, and the junction held 6 bases outside the gene matches. CDR3 nucleotides: TGTGCCAGCACCCAACGGACTAGCGGGACCTACGAGCAGTACTTC. Translating it yields CASTQRTSGTYEQYF.

The chain has TRBV12-5 and TRBJ2-1; possible D gene TRBD2, 6 bases. The CDR3 consists of 20 residues. The V gene lost 0 bases and the J gene lost 4 bases, with 25 bases spanning the gap. Germline V gene sequence: CDR1 LGHNT, CDR2 FRNRAP. The chain's CDR3 is CASGLVRDRVAAVLYNEQFF. As DNA, the CDR3 is TGTGCTAGTGGTTTGGTACGGGATAGGGTAGCGGCTGTCCTTTACAATGAGCAGTTCTTC.

The gene calls are TRBV7-9 and TRBJ2-7; D possibly corresponds to TRBD2 (7 bases). The germline V and J ends were trimmed by 0 bases and 7 bases, with 13 bases remaining between them. Germline CDR1 and CDR2: SEHNR and FQNEAQ (reference sequence). The CDR3 runs 14 residues. CDR3 region: CASSLAGGAREQYF. CDR3 coding DNA: TGTGCCAGCAGCTTAGCGGGGGGGGCACGGGAGCAGTACTTC.

The gene calls are TRBV7-2 and TRBJ1-2, with 10 positions matching TRBD1. Germline loops: CDR1 SGHTA, CDR2 FQGNSA. The CDR3 runs to 14 residues. V was pared by 1 base and J by 6 bases, with 2 bases of the junction left unmatched. The CDR3, as DNA: TGTGCCAGCAGCTTAGTAGGACAGGGGGATGGCTACACCTTC. Translating gives CASSLVGQGDGYTF.

This chain links TRBV2 with TRBJ2-7; 10 nucleotides line up with TRBD1. Trimming cost V 8 bases and J 10 bases; bases outside gene matches: 8. This CDR3 is built from 12 residues. Germline V lookup: CDR1 SNHLY, CDR2 FYNNEI. Here the CDR3 DNA reads TGTGCCAGCGGGACAGGGGACCGTCCCCAGTACTTC. Its protein is CASGTGDRPQYF.

This clone has just one count. The chain is built from TRBV2 and TRBJ2-5; TRBD2 matches 7 bases. V dropped 6 bases and J dropped 5; count of bases not matched to a gene: 12. CDR3 length: 15 residues. Germline assignment: CDR1 SNHLY and CDR2 FYNNEI. As DNA, the CDR3 is TGTGCCAGCAGAGTGGTAGGGGCGGGAGTGGAGACCCAGTACTTC. As protein: CASRVVGAGVETQYF. Variable domain in full (rest from reference TRBV2 and TRBJ2-5): EPEVTQTPSHQVTQMGQEVILRCVPISNHLYFYWYRQILGQKVEFLVSFYNNEISEKSEIFDDQFSVERPDGSNFTLKIRSTKLEDSAMYFCASRVVGAGVETQYFGPGTRLLVL.

The chain recombines TRBV30 with TRBJ2-7, with TRBD2 matching 9 bases. The CDR3 contains 16 residues. J gave up 3 bases and V 2 bases, and 11 bases lay outside the gene matches. Looked up from germline, CDR1 is GTSNPN and CDR2 is SVGIG (reference sequence). The CDR3 protein is CAWSQAPASGNYEQYF. As DNA, the CDR3 is TGTGCCTGGAGTCAAGCGCCGGCTAGCGGGAACTACGAGCAGTACTTC.

CDR3 nucleotides: TGTGCCAGCAAACAGGACTCTGGAAACACCATATATTTT. This sequence encodes CASKQDSGNTIYF. The chain employs TRBV2 and TRBJ1-3; D might be TRBD1 (5 bases). The CDR3 totals 13 residues. Trimming pared 7 bases from V and 0 bases from J, leaving 7 bases between. Germline CDR1 and CDR2: SNHLY and FYNNEI. The variable domain in full, completed from reference TRBV2 and TRBJ1-3, reads EPEVTQTPSHQVTQMGQEVILRCVPISNHLYFYWYRQILGQKVEFLVSFYNNEISEKSEIFDDQFSVERPDGSNFTLKIRSTKLEDSAMYFCASKQDSGNTIYFGEGSWLTVV.

V is TRBV28 and J is TRBJ1-2; tentatively, D is TRBD1 (5 bases). The CDR3 loop spans 14 amino acids. The V gene lost 3 bases and the J gene lost 4 bases, with 12 bases spanning the gap. Germline CDR1 MDHEN, CDR2 SYDVKM. CDR3: CASSLSRVVYGYTF. The CDR3 nucleotides are TGTGCCAGCAGTTTGTCCAGGGTAGTCTATGGCTACACCTTC.

The chain recombines TRBV19 with TRBJ1-5, with 7 positions matching TRBD1. In germline, CDR1 is LNHDA, CDR2 SQIVND (reference sequence). The CDR3 extends over 15 amino acids. With V trimmed by 4 bases and J by 2 bases, 5 bases remained unmatched. The CDR3 sequence is CASSTTGNGNQPQHF. The CDR3, as DNA: TGTGCCAGTAGTACGACAGGGAACGGCAATCAGCCCCAGCATTTT.

The chain joins TRBV9 to TRBJ2-7; 9 positions match TRBD2. CDR1 is SGDLS, CDR2 YYNGEE, per germline. V trimming: 4 bases; J trimming: 6 bases; junction bases outside the gene matches: 5. CDR3 length: 13 amino acids. Here the CDR3 reads CASSLGLAPEQYF. CDR3 nucleotides: TGTGCCAGCAGCCTGGGACTAGCACCCGAGCAGTACTTC.

This clone was seen a few times. This chain joins TRBV21-1 and TRBJ2-1; the table's D call, TRBD2, has no DNA check behind it. TRBV21-1 is assigned pseudogene status. The CDR3 contains 15 residues. In nucleotides, the CDR3 is TGTGCCAGCAGCCGGGGACTAGCGGCTTACAATGAGCAGTTCTTC. Encoded protein: CASSRGLAAYNEQFF.

The V gene is TRBV15, the J gene TRBJ2-7; 8 bases match TRBD1. The germline V gene has CDR1 LNHNV and CDR2 YYDKDF (reference sequence). With V trimmed by 3 bases and J by 9 bases, 19 bases remained unmatched. The CDR3 is 17 amino acids. The DNA for the CDR3 is TGTGCCACCAGCAGTTTACAGACCGGGACAGGTCTGGCGTGGCAGTACTTC. Amino acids: CATSSLQTGTGLAWQYF.